Listed here are 17 T cell receptor beta chains from one sample, sequenced in a study of post-analysis software for immune sequencing data (dated by TCRdb to between 2015 and 2016). No antigen has been assigned to these receptors. Preparation of the library involved PCR. For sequencing, an Illumina HiSeq 2500 was employed. To reduce PCR and sequencing biases, unique molecular identifiers were built into the TCR beta cDNA libraries. Using fastp at Q25 and MiXCR, TCRdb reprocessed the public reads and kept productive beta chains. Rows are combined by CDR3 protein, so each entry shows the most common genes and DNA. This sample comprises 600,000 to 750,000 distinct CDR3 sequences, about 60% of them detected only once. The ten most abundant clones make up about 11% of the sample. What the study reported, not specific to this receptor: Patients showed significantly higher frequencies than controls for several TRBV segments, among them TRBV5-6, TRBV5-1 and TRBV20-1.

Sequencing input: blood. These receptors came from a girl under 10 years old with multiple sclerosis.

CDR3 sequence (DNA): TGTGCCAGCTCACCAGGCTCAGAGGAGACCCAGTACTTC. Protein product: CASSPGSEETQYF. The chain couples TRBV18 to TRBJ2-5; no reliable D call. The V gene lost 2 bases and the J gene lost 5 bases, with 9 bases spanning the gap. This CDR3 has 13 amino acids. Germline values: CDR1 KGHSH, CDR2 LQKENI.

The rearrangement uses TRBV2 and TRBJ2-6; no reliable D call. Germline V lookup: CDR1 SNHLY, CDR2 FYNNEI. V lost 9 bases and J 0 bases, leaving 6 bases between the germline ends. The CDR3 is made up of 13 amino acids. CDR3 in amino acids: CARRSSGANVLTF. DNA of the CDR3: TGTGCCAGAAGGAGCTCTGGGGCCAACGTCCTGACTTTC. Looking up the rest from reference TRBV2 and TRBJ2-6 gives the full variable domain: EPEVTQTPSHQVTQMGQEVILRCVPISNHLYFYWYRQILGQKVEFLVSFYNNEISEKSEIFDDQFSVERPDGSNFTLKIRSTKLEDSAMYFCARRSSGANVLTFGAGSRLTVL.

The chain combines TRBV7-9 with TRBJ1-2; D not resolved. Germline CDR1 SEHNR, CDR2 FQNEAQ (reference sequence). Trimming took off 1 base at V and 5 bases at J, with 5 bases between the two ends. The CDR3 extends over 12 amino acids. CDR3 DNA sequence: TGTGCCAGCAGCTTAGGACGATATGGCTACACCTTC. It specifies CASSLGRYGYTF.

V and J are TRBV25-1 and TRBJ2-7; 16 bases fit TRBD2. Losses at the gene ends were 6 bases for V and 0 bases for J; bases not matched to a gene: 11. CDR3 length: 19 residues. In germline, CDR1 is MGHDK, CDR2 SYGVNS. The CDR3 reads CASRGPGTSGRGSSYEQYF. The CDR3 coding sequence is TGTGCCAGCAGAGGTCCCGGGACTAGCGGGAGGGGGAGCTCCTACGAGCAGTACTTC.

A few counts support this clonotype. The chain uses TRBV9 and TRBJ2-5; 7 bases match TRBD2. The germline V gene encodes CDR1 SGDLS and CDR2 YYNGEE. This CDR3 is built from 15 residues. V lost 3 bases to trimming and J lost 1 base; unmatched junction nucleotides: 6. The CDR3 nucleotides are TGTGCCAGCAGCGAGAGCGGGACGCCCCAAGAGACCCAGTACTTC. Translation gives CASSESGTPQETQYF. The whole variable domain, remainder taken from reference TRBV9 and TRBJ2-5, is DSGVTQTPKHLITATGQRVTLRCSPRSGDLSVYWYQQSLDQGLQFLIQYYNGEERAKGNILERFSAQQFPDLHSELNLSSLELGDSALYFCASSESGTPQETQYFGPGTRLLVL.

This clonotype has more than one count but fewer than ten. V usage is TRBV5-1 and J usage is TRBJ2-1; D gene unclear. Germline V lookup: CDR1 SGHRS, CDR2 YFSETQ. V was cut by 5 bases and J by 1 base, with 10 bases left in between. This CDR3 contains 14 residues. The CDR3 nucleotides read TGCGCCAGCAGTCACCGTGTATCCTACAATGAGCAGTTCTTC. It translates to CASSHRVSYNEQFF.

The J gene is TRBJ1-1, the V gene TRBV7-3; 12 bases fit TRBD1. Germline V gene data show CDR1 as SGHTA and CDR2 as FQGTGA. The CDR3 totals 15 residues. V dropped 5 bases and J dropped 6; count of bases not matched to a gene: 7. The CDR3 sequence is CASSISGQGAAEAFF. As DNA, the CDR3 is TGTGCCAGCAGCATTTCGGGACAGGGGGCCGCTGAAGCTTTCTTT.

This clonotype was picked up a small number of times. One end of the junction does not line up with germline, which may come from a read error. The chain recombines TRBV12-3 or TRBV12-4 with TRBJ2-7; 7 bases align to TRBD2. This CDR3 comprises 15 residues. The CDR3 region has the DNA TGTGCCAGCAGTGCCAGCGGGACTGGGGATTACGAGCGGTACTTC. This gives the protein CASSASGTGDYERYF.

This chain joins TRBV20-1 and TRBJ2-1; 7 bases are shared with TRBD2. Losses at the gene ends were 0 bases for V and 8 bases for J; bases not matched to a gene: 16. CDR3 size: 17 residues. Germline V gives CDR1 DFQATT, CDR2 SNEGSKA (reference sequence). This CDR3 is CSARDTKSGKVVDEQFF. Written as DNA, the CDR3 is TGCAGTGCTAGAGACACCAAAAGCGGGAAGGTGGTGGATGAGCAGTTCTTC.

This chain links TRBV20-1 with TRBJ1-4; D remains unclear. Trimming took off 0 bases at V and 7 bases at J, with 9 bases between the two ends. The CDR3 spans 13 residues. CDR1 DFQATT and CDR2 SNEGSKA come from the germline V gene (reference sequence). In DNA, the CDR3 is TGCAGTGCTAGAGATTCGACCTCTGAAAAACTGTTTTTT. This translates into CSARDSTSEKLFF.

This clonotype showed up just a few times. The V and J genes are TRBV20-1 and TRBJ1-6, with 8 bases that match TRBD1. This CDR3 spans 13 amino acids. Germline V gives CDR1 DFQATT, CDR2 SNEGSKA (reference sequence). With V trimmed by 6 bases and J by 5 bases, 3 bases remained unmatched. In DNA form, the CDR3 reads TGCAGTGCGCCGACAGGGGATAATTCACCCCTCCACTTT. It yields the protein CSAPTGDNSPLHF.

The chain is built from TRBV20-1 and TRBJ2-2, with 7 positions matching TRBD1. The V gene's germline CDR1 is DFQATT and CDR2 SNEGSKA (reference sequence). V shed 1 base, J shed 4 bases, and the junction held 3 bases outside the gene matches. The CDR3 spans 14 residues. The CDR3, as DNA: TGCAGTGCTAGAGTGACAGGGCTCACCGGGGAGCTGTTTTTT. As protein: CSARVTGLTGELFF.

J is TRBJ1-1 and V is TRBV7-9; TRBD1 matches 7 bases. Trimming at V came to 1 base and at J to 1 base, leaving 15 bases not matched to a gene. The CDR3 is 19 amino acids. Germline lookup yields CDR1 SEHNR and CDR2 FQNEAQ (reference sequence). Here the CDR3 reads CASSLGMRGRRRPNTEAFF. The CDR3 DNA follows: TGTGCCAGCAGCTTAGGTATGAGGGGGCGTCGGAGGCCGAACACTGAAGCTTTCTTT.

The chain links TRBV28 to TRBJ2-4; D not resolved. The CDR3 sequence is 15 residues long. V dropped 7 bases and J dropped 0 bases, with 13 bases sitting between them. Per germline, CDR1 MDHEN and CDR2 SYDVKM. The CDR3 loop reads CASTSPRVAKNIQYF. In DNA form, the CDR3 reads TGTGCCAGCACCTCCCCGCGAGTAGCCAAAAACATTCAGTACTTC.

J is TRBJ2-5 and V is TRBV5-1; D may be TRBD1 (7 bases). Germline V CDR1 and CDR2: SGHRS, YFSETQ. V was trimmed by 3 bases and J by 3 bases, leaving 12 bases between them. The CDR3 has 14 residues. CDR3 DNA: TGCGCCAGCAGCTGGAGGGACAGTGAAGAGACCCAGTACTTC. It is translated as CASSWRDSEETQYF.

In its sample, this clonotype was seen once. The rearrangement uses TRBV6-6 and TRBJ2-5, with 13 nucleotides matching TRBD2. Trimming took 7 bases from V and 9 from J; bases not matched to a gene: 11. Germline CDR1 and CDR2: MNHNY and SVGAGI (reference sequence). This CDR3 spans 15 amino acids. The CDR3 region has the DNA TGTGCCAGCAATACCGGGACTAGCGGGGAAGGGGCCCAGTACTTC. This encodes CASNTGTSGEGAQYF.

The chain employs TRBV5-1 and TRBJ2-3; 9 positions match TRBD2. Germline values: CDR1 SGHRS, CDR2 YFSETQ. J lost 0 bases, V lost 1 base, and 6 bases had no gene match. The CDR3 is 17 residues long. For the CDR3, the DNA is TGCGCCAGCAGCTTGAGCTTGCTAGCGGGGAGCACAGATACGCAGTATTTT. Residues: CASSLSLLAGSTDTQYF. Variable domain in full (rest from reference TRBV5-1 and TRBJ2-3): KAGVTQTPRYLIKTRGQQVTLSCSPISGHRSVSWYQQTPGQGLQFLFEYFSETQRNKGNFPGRFSGRQFSNSRSEMNVSTLELGDSALYLCASSLSLLAGSTDTQYFGPGTRLTVL.